The 22 T cell receptor beta chains below all came from one sample that was sequenced in a study of blood T cell repertoires in COVID-19. Clones were read by immunoSEQ multiplex PCR, and TCRdb kept only the in-frame ones, dropping some. The data show about 270,000 clones, over 80% seen once. Material: PBMCs or T cells enriched from blood (not recorded which). All receptors derive from a woman in her twenties or thirties with acute COVID-19.

The chain joins TRBV18 to TRBJ2-1; TRBD2 matches 8 bases. Trimming took 5 bases from V and 0 from J; bases not matched to a gene: 12. CDR3 length: 18 amino acids. CDR1 is KGHSH and CDR2 is LQKENI in the germline V gene. CDR3 region: CASSGRGGTLSSYNEQFF. Written as DNA, the CDR3 is TGTGCCAGCTCAGGGCGCGGGGGGACTTTAAGCTCCTACAATGAGCAGTTCTTC.

The chain links TRBV28 to TRBJ2-1, with 8 bases identical to TRBD1. CDR3 length: 14 residues. Per the germline V gene, CDR1 is MDHEN and CDR2 is SYDVKM. J gave up 8 bases and V 4 bases, and 7 bases lay outside the gene matches. CDR3 residues: CASSSSQGAHEQFF. The CDR3 DNA reads TGTGCCAGCAGTTCATCCCAGGGGGCCCATGAGCAGTTCTTC.

This clone was detected only once. The chain is built from TRBV27 and TRBJ2-7; a possible D gene is TRBD1 (5 bases). V lost 0 bases and J lost 0, with 9 bases in between. Germline CDR1 is MNHEY and CDR2 is SMNVEV (reference sequence). The CDR3 is 15 amino acids. The CDR3 loop is CASSLSAGPSYEQYF. The CDR3 region has the DNA TGTGCCAGCAGTTTATCTGCAGGGCCCTCCTACGAGCAGTACTTC.

This chain uses TRBV10-3 with TRBJ2-7; 9 bases map to TRBD1. The CDR3 contains 13 residues. Unmatched junction bases numbered 7, after V lost 7 bases and J lost 6 bases. Germline V gene data show CDR1 as ENHRY and CDR2 as SYGVKD. The CDR3 loop is CAITGDRASEQYF. The DNA of the CDR3 is TGTGCCATCACTGGGGACAGGGCATCCGAGCAGTACTTC.

This rearrangement joins TRBV24-1 to TRBJ2-1, with TRBD2 matching over 12 bases. V gave up 4 bases and J gave up 5 bases; unmatched junction bases: 5. CDR3 length: 16 amino acids. In germline, CDR1 is KGHDR, CDR2 SFDVKD. CDR3 nucleotide sequence: TGTGCCACCAGTGACCCGCTAGCGGGAGGGAACAATGAGCAGTTCTTC. Translated, it gives CATSDPLAGGNNEQFF.

Details on this clone: Other DNA sequences from this sample encode an identical CDR3 as well. This rearrangement joins TRBV5-4 to TRBJ2-1; D gene uncertain. In germline, CDR1 is SGHNT, CDR2 YYREEE (reference sequence). V lost 1 base to trimming and J lost 7 bases, with 3 bases between them. This CDR3 has 11 amino acids. The CDR3, as DNA: TGTGCCAGCAGCTTGCTAAATGAGCAGTTCTTC. It codes for CASSLLNEQFF.

This chain connects TRBV27 to TRBJ2-5; 9 nucleotides line up with TRBD1. Germline V CDR1 and CDR2: MNHEY, SMNVEV (reference sequence). The CDR3 consists of 15 residues. V shed 5 bases and J 4 bases; nucleotides not matched to a gene: 8. This chain's CDR3 is CASSTPGQGRETQYF. For the CDR3, the DNA is TGTGCCAGCAGTACCCCCGGACAGGGGAGAGAGACCCAGTACTTC.

This clone was found a few times. The chain links TRBV18 to TRBJ2-2, with TRBD2 as a possible D gene (5 bases). This CDR3 has 13 residues. The germline CDR1 and CDR2 sequences are KGHSH and LQKENI. Trimming took 5 bases from V and 6 from J, leaving 10 bases between them. CDR3 sequence: CASSSLEPGELFF. CDR3 DNA: TGTGCCAGCTCATCACTAGAGCCCGGGGAGCTGTTTTTT.

The table lists this clone with a count of one. V usage is TRBV7-3 and J usage is TRBJ2-1; maybe TRBD2 (5 bases). This CDR3 has 15 amino acids. Trimming pared 5 bases from V and 6 bases from J, leaving 17 bases between. Germline V CDR1 and CDR2: SGHTA, FQGTGA. The CDR3 reads CASSRRGQAGNEQFF. CDR3 DNA: TGTGCCAGCAGCAGAAGAGGGCAGGCAGGCAATGAGCAGTTCTTC.

The chain recombines TRBV3-1 (or the pseudogene TRBV3-2) with TRBJ2-2; 8 positions match TRBD2. The CDR3 contains 19 residues. Germline V gene lookup returns CDR1 LGHDT and CDR2 YNNKEL (reference sequence). Losses at the gene ends were 1 base for V and 4 bases for J; bases not matched to a gene: 14. In DNA form, the CDR3 reads TGTGCCAGCAGCCAAGCCACCATCCATCCGGGACTAGGCACCGGGGAGCTGTTTTTT. Translated: CASSQATIHPGLGTGELFF.

The chain links TRBV7-3 to TRBJ2-2; D might be TRBD1 (5 bases). The CDR3 totals 14 residues. The V end was cut by 5 bases, the J end by 3 bases, with 10 bases between. The germline CDR1 and CDR2 sequences are SGHTA and FQGTGA. The CDR3 sequence: CASSPQGYTGELFF. In nucleotides, the CDR3 is TGTGCCAGCAGCCCGCAGGGATACACCGGGGAGCTGTTTTTT.

The chain joins TRBV7-9 to TRBJ2-1; 8 positions match TRBD2. The V gene end was trimmed by 5 bases and the J gene end by 10 bases; junction bases not matched to a gene: 7. This CDR3 spans 13 amino acids. CDR1 is SEHNR, CDR2 FQNEAQ, per germline (reference sequence). CDR3 DNA sequence: TGTGCCAGCAGCCCGATACTAGCGGAGGAGCAGTTCTTC. It codes for CASSPILAEEQFF.

The rearrangement links TRBV28 to TRBJ1-5; tentatively, D is TRBD1 (5 bases). V dropped 4 bases and J dropped 0 bases, with 10 bases sitting between them. The germline gives CDR1 MDHEN, CDR2 SYDVKM. CDR3 size: 15 residues. The CDR3 coding sequence is TGTGCCAGCAGTTCCGACAGAGTTAGCAATCAGCCCCAGCATTTT. Amino acids: CASSSDRVSNQPQHF.

The rearrangement uses TRBV19 and TRBJ1-1; 7 bases are a match to TRBD1. The junction had 6 bases not matched to a gene; V was cut back by 4 bases and J by 10 bases. The CDR3 is made up of 12 amino acids. Germline CDR1 LNHDA, CDR2 SQIVND (reference sequence). In DNA, the CDR3 is TGTGCCAGTAGTACCTACAGGGGCGGAGCTTTCTTT. Residues: CASSTYRGGAFF.

This clone was detected only a few times. The V call is TRBV12-3 or TRBV12-4, the J call TRBJ1-2; D perhaps matches TRBD1 (6 bases). V lost 6 bases and J lost 2, with 10 bases in between. The CDR3 extends over 13 amino acids. The CDR3 DNA reads as TGTGCCAGCAGCTTACAGGGAAACTATGGCTACACCTTC. Residues: CASSLQGNYGYTF.

The rearrangement uses TRBV7-9 and TRBJ2-1, with 9 bases identical to TRBD2. The CDR3 contains 15 residues. The junction had 9 bases not matched to a gene; V was cut back by 7 bases and J by 5 bases. The germline gives CDR1 SEHNR, CDR2 FQNEAQ (reference sequence). The CDR3 bases are TGTGCCAGCAATCCGGCGGGAGGGACGGACAATGAGCAGTTCTTC. It specifies CASNPAGGTDNEQFF.

This sequence joins TRBV30 and TRBJ2-1, with 7 bases lining up with TRBD2. The CDR3 runs 18 residues. The germline V gene encodes CDR1 GTSNPN and CDR2 SVGIG (reference sequence). Losses at the gene ends were 3 bases for V and 6 bases for J; bases not matched to a gene: 20. CDR3 sequence (DNA): TGTGCCTGGAGCAAATCAAAAATCGGGTGGGGCGGGAGCAATGAGCAGTTCTTC. This codes for CAWSKSKIGWGGSNEQFF.

The chain has TRBV10-2 and TRBJ1-3; the match to TRBD1 covers 7 bases. With 8 bases clipped from V and 1 base from J, the junction kept 8 bases outside the gene matches. The CDR3 has 15 amino acids. Germline CDR1 and CDR2: WSHSY and SAAADI. The CDR3 DNA is TGCGCCAGCTCCGAACCGGGACAGTCTGGAAACACCATATATTTT. Translation: CASSEPGQSGNTIYF.

This clone was seen a single time. This chain connects TRBV6-5 to TRBJ2-5; 7 nucleotides agree with TRBD1. The ends lost 6 bases at V and 3 bases at J; junction bases unmatched: 10. This CDR3 contains 15 residues. Germline CDR1 is MNHEY and CDR2 is SVGAGI. CDR3 sequence (DNA): TGTGCCAGCAGCCGGGACAGAAAAGCCAAAGAGACCCAGTACTTC. It translates to CASSRDRKAKETQYF.

V and J are TRBV13 and TRBJ1-1; TRBD1 matches 8 bases. Germline loops: CDR1 PRHDT, CDR2 FYEKMQ (reference sequence). The CDR3 extends over 16 amino acids. V dropped 0 bases and J dropped 1; count of bases not matched to a gene: 4. DNA for the CDR3: TGTGCCAGCAGCTTAGGGGCAGGGGGCTGGAACACTGAAGCTTTCTTT. Translation gives CASSLGAGGWNTEAFF.

This sequence joins TRBV5-1 and TRBJ2-7; 9 bases are a match to TRBD1. Germline-derived CDR1 and CDR2 are SGHRS and YFSETQ. The CDR3 has 13 residues. Losses at the gene ends were 7 bases for V and 2 bases for J; bases not matched to a gene: 4. This CDR3 is CASGGDRAYEQYF. Here the CDR3 DNA reads TGCGCCAGCGGGGGGGACAGGGCCTACGAGCAGTACTTC.

The CDR3: CASSLGRRDRGTGQYF. CDR3 bases: TGTGCCAGCAGTTTGGGGCGCCGGGACAGGGGAACCGGGCAGTACTTC. This sequence joins TRBV28 and TRBJ2-7; TRBD1 agrees at 10 bases. CDR3 size: 16 residues. Trimming at V came to 3 bases and at J to 9 bases, leaving 14 bases not matched to a gene. The germline gives CDR1 MDHEN, CDR2 SYDVKM.